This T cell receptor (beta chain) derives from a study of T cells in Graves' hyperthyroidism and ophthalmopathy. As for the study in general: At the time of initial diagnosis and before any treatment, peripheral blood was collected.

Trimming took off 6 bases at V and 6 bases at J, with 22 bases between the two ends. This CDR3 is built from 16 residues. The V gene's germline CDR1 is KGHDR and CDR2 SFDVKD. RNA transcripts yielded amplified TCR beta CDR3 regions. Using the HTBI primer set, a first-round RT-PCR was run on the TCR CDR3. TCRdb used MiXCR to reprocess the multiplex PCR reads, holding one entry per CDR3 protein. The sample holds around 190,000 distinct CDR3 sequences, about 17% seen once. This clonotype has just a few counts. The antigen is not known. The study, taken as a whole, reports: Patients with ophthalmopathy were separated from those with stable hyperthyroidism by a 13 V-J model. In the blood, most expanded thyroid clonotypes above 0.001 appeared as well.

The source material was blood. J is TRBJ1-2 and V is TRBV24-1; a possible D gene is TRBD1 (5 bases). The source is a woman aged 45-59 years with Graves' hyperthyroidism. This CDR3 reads CATSNDNRSQGDGYTF. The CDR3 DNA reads TGTGCCACCAGTAACGATAACAGGTCTCAAGGGGATGGCTACACCTTC.